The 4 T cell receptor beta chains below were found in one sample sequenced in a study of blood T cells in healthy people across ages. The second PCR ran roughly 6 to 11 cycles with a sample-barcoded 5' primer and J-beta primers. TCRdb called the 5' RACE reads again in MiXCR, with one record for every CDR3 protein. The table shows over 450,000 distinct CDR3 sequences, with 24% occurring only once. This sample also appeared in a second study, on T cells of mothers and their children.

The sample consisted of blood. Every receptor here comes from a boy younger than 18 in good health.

The CDR3 DNA follows: TGTGCCAGCAGACCGACAGGGGGAGGTTACGAGCAGTACTTC. Translated, it gives CASRPTGGGYEQYF. The chain combines TRBV27 with TRBJ2-5, with 9 bases lining up with TRBD1. The DNA end lines up better with TRBJ2-7; the J call may be wrong. CDR3 length equals 14 residues. CDR1 MNHEY and CDR2 SMNVEV come from the germline V gene (reference sequence).

CDR3 loop: CASSGQVLNSPLHF. The CDR3 region has the DNA TGTGCCAGCAGCGGACAAGTACTTAATTCACCCCTCCACTTT. This chain uses TRBV7-2 with TRBJ1-6; weak D call: TRBD1 (5 bases). Between the trimmed V and J ends, which lost 5 bases and 6 bases, there was a span of 11 bases. Germline CDR1 and CDR2: SGHTA and FQGNSA. The CDR3 runs to 14 residues.

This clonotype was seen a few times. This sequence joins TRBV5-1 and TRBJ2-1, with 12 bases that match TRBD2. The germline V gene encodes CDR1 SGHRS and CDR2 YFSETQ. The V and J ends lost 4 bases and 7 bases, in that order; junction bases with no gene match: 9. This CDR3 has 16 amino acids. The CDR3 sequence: CASSERLAGVRNEQFF. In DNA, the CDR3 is TGCGCCAGCAGCGAGAGACTAGCGGGAGTTAGGAATGAGCAGTTCTTC.

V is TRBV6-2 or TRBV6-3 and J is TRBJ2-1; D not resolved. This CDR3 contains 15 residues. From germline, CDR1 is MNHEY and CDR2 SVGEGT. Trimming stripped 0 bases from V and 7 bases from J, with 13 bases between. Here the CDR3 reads CASSYSTRLDNEQFF. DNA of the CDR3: TGTGCCAGCAGTTACTCGACACGCCTTGATAATGAGCAGTTCTTC.